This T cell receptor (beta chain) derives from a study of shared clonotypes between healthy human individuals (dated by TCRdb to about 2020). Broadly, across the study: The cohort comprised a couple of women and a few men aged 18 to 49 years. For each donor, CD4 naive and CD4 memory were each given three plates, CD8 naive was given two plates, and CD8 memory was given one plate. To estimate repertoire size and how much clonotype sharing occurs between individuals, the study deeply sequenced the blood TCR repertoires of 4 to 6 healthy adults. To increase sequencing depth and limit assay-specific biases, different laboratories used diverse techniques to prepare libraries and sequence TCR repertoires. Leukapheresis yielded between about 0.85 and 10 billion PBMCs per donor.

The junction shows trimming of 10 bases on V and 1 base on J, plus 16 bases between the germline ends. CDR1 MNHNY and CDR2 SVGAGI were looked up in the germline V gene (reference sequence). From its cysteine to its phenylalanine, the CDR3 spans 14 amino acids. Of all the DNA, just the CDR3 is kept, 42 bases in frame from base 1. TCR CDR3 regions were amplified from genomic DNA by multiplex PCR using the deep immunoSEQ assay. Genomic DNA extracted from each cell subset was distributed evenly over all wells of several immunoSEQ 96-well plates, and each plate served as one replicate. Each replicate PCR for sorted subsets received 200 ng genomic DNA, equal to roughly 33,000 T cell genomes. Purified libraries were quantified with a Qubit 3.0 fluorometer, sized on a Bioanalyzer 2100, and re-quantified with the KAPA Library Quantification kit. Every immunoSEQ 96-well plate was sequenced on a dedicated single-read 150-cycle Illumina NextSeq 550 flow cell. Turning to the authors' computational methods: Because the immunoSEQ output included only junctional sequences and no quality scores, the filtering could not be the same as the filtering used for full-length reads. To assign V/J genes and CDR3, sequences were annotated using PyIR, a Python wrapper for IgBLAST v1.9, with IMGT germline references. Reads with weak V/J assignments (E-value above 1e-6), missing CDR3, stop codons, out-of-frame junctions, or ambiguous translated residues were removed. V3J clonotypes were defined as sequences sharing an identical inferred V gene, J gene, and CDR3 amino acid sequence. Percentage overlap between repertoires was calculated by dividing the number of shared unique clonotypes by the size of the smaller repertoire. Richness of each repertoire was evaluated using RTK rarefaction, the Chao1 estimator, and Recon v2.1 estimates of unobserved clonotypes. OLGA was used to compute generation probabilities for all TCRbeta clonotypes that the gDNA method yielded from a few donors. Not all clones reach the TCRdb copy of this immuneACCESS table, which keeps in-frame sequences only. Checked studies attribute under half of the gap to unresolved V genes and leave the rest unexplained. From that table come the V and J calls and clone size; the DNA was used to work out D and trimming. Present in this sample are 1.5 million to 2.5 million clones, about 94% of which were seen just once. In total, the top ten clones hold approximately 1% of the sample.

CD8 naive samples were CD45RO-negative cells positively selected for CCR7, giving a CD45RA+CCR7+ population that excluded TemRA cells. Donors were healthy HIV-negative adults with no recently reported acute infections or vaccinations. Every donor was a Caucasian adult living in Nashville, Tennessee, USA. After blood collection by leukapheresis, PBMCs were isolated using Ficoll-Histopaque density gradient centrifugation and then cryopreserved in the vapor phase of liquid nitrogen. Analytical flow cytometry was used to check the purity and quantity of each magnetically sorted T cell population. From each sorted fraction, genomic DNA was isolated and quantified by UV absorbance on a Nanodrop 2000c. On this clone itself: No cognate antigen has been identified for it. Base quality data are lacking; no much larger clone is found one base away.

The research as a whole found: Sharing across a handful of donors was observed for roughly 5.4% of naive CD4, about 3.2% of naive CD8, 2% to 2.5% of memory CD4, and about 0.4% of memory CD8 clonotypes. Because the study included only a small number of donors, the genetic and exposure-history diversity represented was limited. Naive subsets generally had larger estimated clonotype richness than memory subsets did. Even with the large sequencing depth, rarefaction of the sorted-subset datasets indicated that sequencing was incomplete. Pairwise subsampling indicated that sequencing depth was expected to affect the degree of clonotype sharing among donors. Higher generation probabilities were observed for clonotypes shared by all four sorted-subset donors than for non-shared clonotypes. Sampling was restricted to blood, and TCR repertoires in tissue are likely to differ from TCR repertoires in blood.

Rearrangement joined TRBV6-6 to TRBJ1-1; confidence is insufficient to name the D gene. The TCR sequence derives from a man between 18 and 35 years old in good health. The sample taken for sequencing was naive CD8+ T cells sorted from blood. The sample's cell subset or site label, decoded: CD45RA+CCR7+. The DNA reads TGTGCCACCCCGCCCCTCTGGGGGAACACTGAAGCTTTCTTT. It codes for CATPPLWGNTEAFF.